This TCR beta chain was identified during a study of monozygotic twins with inflammatory bowel disease. A word on this clonotype: Antigen: not known.

TCRdb re-called the 5' RACE reads and catalogs CDR3 proteins one per entry, DNA excluded. The sample totals 440,000 or so distinct CDR3 sequences. Germline lookup yields CDR1 LGHNA and CDR2 YSLEER. The CDR3 is 15 amino acids. General study points: Those with IBD had lower TCRbeta diversity (inverse Simpson) than their healthy co-twins did. Results did not support any single strong IBD-associated signal or clonotype. For IBD patients, clonotypes shared with others were fewer than for healthy twins, especially with disease activity.

Sequencing input: blood. The origin of this receptor is a human donor with ulcerative colitis or Crohn's disease, or a healthy co-twin of an affected twin (not recorded which). This rearrangement joins TRBV4-3 to TRBJ1-4; the TRBD1 assignment by TCRdb is unverifiable without DNA. The CDR3 sequence is CASSQERQGFEKLFF.